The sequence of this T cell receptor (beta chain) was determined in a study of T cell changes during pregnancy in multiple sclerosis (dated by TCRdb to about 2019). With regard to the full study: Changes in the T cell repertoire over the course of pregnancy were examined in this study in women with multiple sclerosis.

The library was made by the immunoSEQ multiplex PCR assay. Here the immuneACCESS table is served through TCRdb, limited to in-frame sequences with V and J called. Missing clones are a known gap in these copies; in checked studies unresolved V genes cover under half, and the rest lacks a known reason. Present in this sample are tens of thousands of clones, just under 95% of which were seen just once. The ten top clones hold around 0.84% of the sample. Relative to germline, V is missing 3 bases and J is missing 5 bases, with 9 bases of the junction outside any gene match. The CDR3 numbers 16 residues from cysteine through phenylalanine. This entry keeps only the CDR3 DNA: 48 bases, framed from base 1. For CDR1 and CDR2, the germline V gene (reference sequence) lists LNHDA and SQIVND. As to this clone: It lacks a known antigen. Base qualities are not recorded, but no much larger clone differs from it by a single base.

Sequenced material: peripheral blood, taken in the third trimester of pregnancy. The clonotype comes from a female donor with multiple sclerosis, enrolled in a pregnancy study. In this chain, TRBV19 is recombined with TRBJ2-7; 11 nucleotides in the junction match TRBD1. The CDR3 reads CASSIFRDRGVHEQYF. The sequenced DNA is TGTGCCAGTAGTATCTTCCGGGACAGGGGGGTCCACGAGCAGTACTTC.